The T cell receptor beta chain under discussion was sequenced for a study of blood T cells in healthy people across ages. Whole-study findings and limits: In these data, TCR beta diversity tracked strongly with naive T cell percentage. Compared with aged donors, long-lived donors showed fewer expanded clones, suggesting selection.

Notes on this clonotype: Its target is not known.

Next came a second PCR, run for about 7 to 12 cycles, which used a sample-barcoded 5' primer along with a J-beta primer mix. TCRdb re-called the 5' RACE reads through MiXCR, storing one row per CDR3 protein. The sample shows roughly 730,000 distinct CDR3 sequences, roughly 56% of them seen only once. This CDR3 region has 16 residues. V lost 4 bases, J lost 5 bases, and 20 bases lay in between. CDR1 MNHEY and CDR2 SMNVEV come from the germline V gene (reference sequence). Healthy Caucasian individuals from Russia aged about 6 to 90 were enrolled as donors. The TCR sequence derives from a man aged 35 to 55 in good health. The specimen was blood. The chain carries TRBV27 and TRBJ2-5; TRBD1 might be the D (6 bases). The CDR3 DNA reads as TGTGCCAGCAGTTCAGAGACAGGAAACGTAGGGGAGACCCAGTACTTC. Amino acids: CASSSETGNVGETQYF.